This T cell receptor beta chain was obtained from a study of shared clonotypes between healthy human individuals. Study summary: A couple of women and a few men aged 18 to 49 served as donors.

Trimming at V came to 4 bases and at J to 7 bases, leaving 14 bases not matched to a gene. The CDR3 contains 16 residues. Germline CDR1 and CDR2: SGHDT and YYEEEE. Per the original data handling: Junction-only immunoSEQ data arrived without quality scores, meaning filtering differed. Clones were sequenced by immunoSEQ multiplex PCR, and TCRdb holds only the in-frame ones, with some missing. Clone size and V and J calls were adopted from that table, with D and trimming inferred from the DNA. In the table there are 1,500,000 or so clones, roughly 98.5% of which are singletons. This clonotype was sampled from a man under 40 in good health. Sequences were obtained from naive CD4+ T cells sorted from blood. The subset here: CD45RA+ positively selected. J is TRBJ2-7 and V is TRBV5-6; TRBD2 aligns across 10 bases. As DNA, the CDR3 is TGTGCCAGCAGCGGTATAGCGGGAGGACTACTACGGGAGCAGTACTTC. Amino acid sequence: CASSGIAGGLLREQYF.